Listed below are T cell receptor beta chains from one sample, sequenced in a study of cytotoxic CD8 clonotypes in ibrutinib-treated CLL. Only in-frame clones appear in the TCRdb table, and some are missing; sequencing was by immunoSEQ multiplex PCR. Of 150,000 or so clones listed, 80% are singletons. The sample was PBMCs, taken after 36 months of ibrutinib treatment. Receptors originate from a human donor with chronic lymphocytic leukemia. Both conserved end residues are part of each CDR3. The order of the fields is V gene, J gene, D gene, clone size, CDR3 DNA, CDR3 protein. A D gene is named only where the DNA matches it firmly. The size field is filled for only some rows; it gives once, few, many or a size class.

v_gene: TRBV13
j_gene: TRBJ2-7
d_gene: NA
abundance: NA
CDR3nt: TGTGCCAGCAGCTTTCCCCCGGCGTCCTACGAGCAGTACTTC
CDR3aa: CASSFPPASYEQYF

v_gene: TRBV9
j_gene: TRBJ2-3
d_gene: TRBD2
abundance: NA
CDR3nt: TGTGCCAGCAGCCTCCCACCGACTAGCGGGGGGGCCATTACGCAGTATTTT
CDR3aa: CASSLPPTSGGAITQYF

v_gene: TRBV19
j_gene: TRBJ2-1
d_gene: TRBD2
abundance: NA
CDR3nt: TGTGCCAGTAGTACTAGCGGGGGCTGGGATGAGCAGTTCTTC
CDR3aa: CASSTSGGWDEQFF

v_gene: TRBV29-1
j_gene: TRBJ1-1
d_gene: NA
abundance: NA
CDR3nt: TGCAGCGTGAGCGTCGGGGGGGCTGCTGAAGCTTTCTTT
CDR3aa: CSVSVGGAAEAFF

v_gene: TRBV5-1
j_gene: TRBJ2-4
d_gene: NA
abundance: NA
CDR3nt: TGCGCCAGCAGCTCTGGGGAGGCTGGAAACATTCAGTACTTC
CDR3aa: CASSSGEAGNIQYF

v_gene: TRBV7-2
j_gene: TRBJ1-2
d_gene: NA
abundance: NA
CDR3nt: TGTGCCAGCAGCCCCCCCCCGGGGGTAGCCTTC
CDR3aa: CASSPPPGVAF

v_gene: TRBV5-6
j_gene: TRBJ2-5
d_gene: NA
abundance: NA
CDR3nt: TGTGCCAGCAGCTTCCAAGAGACCCAGTACTTC
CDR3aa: CASSFQETQYF

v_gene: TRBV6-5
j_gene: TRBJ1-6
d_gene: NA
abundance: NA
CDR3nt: TGTGCCAGCACCCAACGGGATAATTCACCCCTCCACTTT
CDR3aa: CASTQRDNSPLHF

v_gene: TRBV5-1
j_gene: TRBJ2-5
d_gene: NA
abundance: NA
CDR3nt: TGCGCCAGCAGCTTGGTCAGGGGAGAGACCCAGTACTTC
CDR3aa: CASSLVRGETQYF

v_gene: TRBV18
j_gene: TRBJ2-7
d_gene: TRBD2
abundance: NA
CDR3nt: TGTGCCAGCTCACGGACTAGCGGGGGATTAATCTACGAGCAGTACTTC
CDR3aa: CASSRTSGGLIYEQYF

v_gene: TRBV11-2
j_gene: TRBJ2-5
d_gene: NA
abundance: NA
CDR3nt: TGTGCCAGCAGCTTAGGTGAGACCCAGTACTTC
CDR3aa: CASSLGETQYF

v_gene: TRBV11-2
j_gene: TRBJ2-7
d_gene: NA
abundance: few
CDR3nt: TGTGCCAGCAGCCCCCGACTTGATTCGAACGAGCAGTACTTC
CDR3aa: CASSPRLDSNEQYF

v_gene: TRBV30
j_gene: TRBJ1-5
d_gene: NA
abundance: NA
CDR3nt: TGTGCCTGGAGTTCGAGGCAGGGTCGGAGCAATCAGCCCCAGCATTTT
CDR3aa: CAWSSRQGRSNQPQHF

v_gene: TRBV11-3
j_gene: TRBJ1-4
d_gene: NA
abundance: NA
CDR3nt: TGTGCCAGCAGCTACGATGAAAAACTGTTTTTT
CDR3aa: CASSYDEKLFF

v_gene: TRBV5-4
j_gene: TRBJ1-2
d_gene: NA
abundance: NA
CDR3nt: TGTGCCAGCAGCTTGGACGGAAACTATGGCTACACCTTC
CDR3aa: CASSLDGNYGYTF

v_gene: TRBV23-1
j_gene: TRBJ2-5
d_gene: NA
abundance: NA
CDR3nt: TGCGCCAGCCGGGACTTCGAGGAGACCCAGTACTTC
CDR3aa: CASRDFEETQYF

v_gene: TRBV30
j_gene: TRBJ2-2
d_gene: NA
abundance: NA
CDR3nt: TGTGCCTGGAGTGTAGTCAGGGGCACCGGGGAGCTGTTTTTT
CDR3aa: CAWSVVRGTGELFF

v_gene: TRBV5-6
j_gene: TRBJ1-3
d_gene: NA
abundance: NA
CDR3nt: TGTGCCAGCAGCTTGGGGTTGGCCTCTGGAAACACCATATATTTT
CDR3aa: CASSLGLASGNTIYF

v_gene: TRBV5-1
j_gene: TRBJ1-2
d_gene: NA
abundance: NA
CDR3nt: TGCGCCAGCAGCCCGGGACAAATCTATGGCTACACCTTC
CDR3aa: CASSPGQIYGYTF

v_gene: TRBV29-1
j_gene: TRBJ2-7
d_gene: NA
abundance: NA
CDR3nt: TGCAGCGTTGAAGATCATCAGGGGGGCGAGCAGTACTTC
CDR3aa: CSVEDHQGGEQYF

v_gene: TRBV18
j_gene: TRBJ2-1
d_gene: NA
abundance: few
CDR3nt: TGTGCCAGCTCTACCCAAACGCAGGACTCCTACAATGAGCAGTTCTTC
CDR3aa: CASSTQTQDSYNEQFF

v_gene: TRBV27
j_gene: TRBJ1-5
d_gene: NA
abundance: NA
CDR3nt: TGTGCCAGCGGCTACAATCAGCCCCAGCATTTT
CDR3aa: CASGYNQPQHF

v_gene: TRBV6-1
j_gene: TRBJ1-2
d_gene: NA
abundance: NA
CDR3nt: TGTGCCAGCAGCCTATGGATAGAGAAAGATGGCTACACCTTC
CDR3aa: CASSLWIEKDGYTF

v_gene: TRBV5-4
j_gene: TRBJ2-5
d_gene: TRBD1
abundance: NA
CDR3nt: TGTGCCAGCAGCTCGGGACAGGGATTTCGAGAGACCCAGTACTTC
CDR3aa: CASSSGQGFRETQYF

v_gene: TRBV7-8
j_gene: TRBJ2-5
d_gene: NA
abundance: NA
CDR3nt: TGTGCCAGCAGCACACGTGTGGAGACCCAGTACTTC
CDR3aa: CASSTRVETQYF

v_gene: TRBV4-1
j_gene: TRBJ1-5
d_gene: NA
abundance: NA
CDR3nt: TGCGCCAGCAGCCTGGAGGCGTACGGGCTGGGCCAGCCCCAGCATTTT
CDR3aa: CASSLEAYGLGQPQHF

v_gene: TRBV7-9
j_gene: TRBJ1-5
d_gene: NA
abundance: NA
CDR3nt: TGTGCCAGCAGTCCCCGGGGAGGGGGCAATCAGCCCCAGCATTTT
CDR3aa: CASSPRGGGNQPQHF

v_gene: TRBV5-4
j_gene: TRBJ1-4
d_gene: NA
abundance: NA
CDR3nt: TGTGCCAGCAGCCCCGGGAAATGGAATGAAAAACTGTTTTTT
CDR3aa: CASSPGKWNEKLFF

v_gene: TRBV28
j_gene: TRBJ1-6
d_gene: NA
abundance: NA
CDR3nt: TGTGCCAGCAGTTTCTCACAGTCCTATTCACCCCTCCACTTT
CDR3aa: CASSFSQSYSPLHF

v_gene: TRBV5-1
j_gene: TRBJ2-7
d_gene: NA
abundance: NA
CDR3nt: TGCGCCAGCAGCTTGAGGGGAGAAACCTACGAGCAGTACTTC
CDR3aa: CASSLRGETYEQYF

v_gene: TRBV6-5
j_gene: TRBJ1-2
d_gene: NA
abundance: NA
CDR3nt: TGTGCCAGCAGTTACTCCGGGATCAAGGGAGGATATGGCTACACCTTC
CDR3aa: CASSYSGIKGGYGYTF

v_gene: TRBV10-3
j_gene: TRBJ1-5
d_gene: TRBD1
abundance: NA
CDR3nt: TGTGCCATCAGTACACAGGGGTCCAATCAGCCCCAGCATTTT
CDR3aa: CAISTQGSNQPQHF